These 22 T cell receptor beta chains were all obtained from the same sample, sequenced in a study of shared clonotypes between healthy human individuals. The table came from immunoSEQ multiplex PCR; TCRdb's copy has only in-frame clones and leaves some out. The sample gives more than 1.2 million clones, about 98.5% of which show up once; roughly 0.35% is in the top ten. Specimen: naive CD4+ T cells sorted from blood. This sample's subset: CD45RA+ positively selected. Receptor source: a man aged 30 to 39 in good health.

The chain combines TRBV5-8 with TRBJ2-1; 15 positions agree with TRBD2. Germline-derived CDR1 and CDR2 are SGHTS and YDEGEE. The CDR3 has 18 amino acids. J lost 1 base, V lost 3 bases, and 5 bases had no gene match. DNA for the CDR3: TGTGCCAGCAGCTCGCAGGGACTAGCGGGAGGTTCCTACAATGAGCAGTTCTTC. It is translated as CASSSQGLAGGSYNEQFF.

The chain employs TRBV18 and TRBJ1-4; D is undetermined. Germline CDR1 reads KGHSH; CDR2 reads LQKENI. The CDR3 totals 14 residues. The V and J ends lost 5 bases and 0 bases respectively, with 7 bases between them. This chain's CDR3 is CASSNSATNEKLFF. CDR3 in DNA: TGTGCCAGCTCAAACAGTGCAACTAATGAAAAACTGTTTTTT.

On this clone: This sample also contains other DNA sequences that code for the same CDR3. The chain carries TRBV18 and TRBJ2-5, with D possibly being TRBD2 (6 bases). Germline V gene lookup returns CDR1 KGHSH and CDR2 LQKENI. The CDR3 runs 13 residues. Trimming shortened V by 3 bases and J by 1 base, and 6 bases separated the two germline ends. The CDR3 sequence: CASSPGGQETQYF. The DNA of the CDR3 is TGTGCCAGCTCACCGGGGGGCCAAGAGACCCAGTACTTC. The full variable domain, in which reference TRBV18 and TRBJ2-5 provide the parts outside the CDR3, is NAGVMQNPRHLVRRRGQEARLRCSPMKGHSHVYWYRQLPEEGLKFMVYLQKENIIDESGMPKERFSAEFPKEGPSILRIQQVVRGDSAAYFCASSPGGQETQYFGPGTRLLVL.

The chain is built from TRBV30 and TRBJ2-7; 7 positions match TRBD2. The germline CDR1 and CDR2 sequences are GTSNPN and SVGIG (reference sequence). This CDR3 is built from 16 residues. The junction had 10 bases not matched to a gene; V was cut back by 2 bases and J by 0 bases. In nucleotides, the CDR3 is TGTGCCTGGAGTCCCCCTTGGGGGGGTTTCTCCTACGAGCAGTACTTC. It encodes CAWSPPWGGFSYEQYF.

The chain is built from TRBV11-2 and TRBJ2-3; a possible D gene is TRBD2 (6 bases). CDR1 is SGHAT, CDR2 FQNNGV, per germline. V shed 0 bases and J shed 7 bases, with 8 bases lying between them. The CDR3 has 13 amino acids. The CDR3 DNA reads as TGTGCCAGCAGCTTAGATCGGGGGAATACGCAGTATTTT. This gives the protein CASSLDRGNTQYF. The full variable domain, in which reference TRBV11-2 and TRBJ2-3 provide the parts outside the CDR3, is EAGVAQSPRYKIIEKRQSVAFWCNPISGHATLYWYQQILGQGPKLLIQFQNNGVVDDSQLPKDRFSAERLKGVDSTLKIQPAKLEDSAVYLCASSLDRGNTQYFGPGTRLTVL.

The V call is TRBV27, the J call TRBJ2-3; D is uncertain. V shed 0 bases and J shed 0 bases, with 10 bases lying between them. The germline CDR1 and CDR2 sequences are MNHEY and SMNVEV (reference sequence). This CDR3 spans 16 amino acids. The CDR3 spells CASSLSRAESTDTQYF. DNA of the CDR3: TGTGCCAGCAGTTTATCTAGGGCGGAAAGCACAGATACGCAGTATTTT.

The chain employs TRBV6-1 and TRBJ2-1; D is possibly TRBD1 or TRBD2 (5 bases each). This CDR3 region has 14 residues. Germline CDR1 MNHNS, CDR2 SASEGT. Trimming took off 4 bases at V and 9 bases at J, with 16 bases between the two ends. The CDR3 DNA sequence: TGTGCCAGCAGTGCTCTACTAGTTGGGGGTGAGCAGTTCTTC. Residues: CASSALLVGGEQFF.

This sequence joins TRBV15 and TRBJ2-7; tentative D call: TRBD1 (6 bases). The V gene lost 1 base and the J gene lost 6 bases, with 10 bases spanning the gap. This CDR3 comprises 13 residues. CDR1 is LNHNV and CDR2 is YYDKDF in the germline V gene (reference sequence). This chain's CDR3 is CATSRVGGSEQYF. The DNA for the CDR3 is TGTGCCACCAGCAGAGTAGGGGGTAGCGAGCAGTACTTC.

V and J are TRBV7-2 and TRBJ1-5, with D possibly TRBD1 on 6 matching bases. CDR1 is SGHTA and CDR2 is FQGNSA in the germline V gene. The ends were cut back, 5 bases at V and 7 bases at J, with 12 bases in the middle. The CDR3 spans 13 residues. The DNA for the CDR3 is TGTGCCAGCAGCAGACAGGTTGTCCAGCCCCAGCATTTT. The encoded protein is CASSRQVVQPQHF.

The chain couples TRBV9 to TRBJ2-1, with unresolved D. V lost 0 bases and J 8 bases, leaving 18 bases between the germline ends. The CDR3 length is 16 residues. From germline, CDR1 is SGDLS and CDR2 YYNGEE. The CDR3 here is CASSVEVSLPSDEQFF. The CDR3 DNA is TGTGCCAGCAGCGTAGAAGTATCTCTCCCATCCGATGAGCAGTTCTTC.

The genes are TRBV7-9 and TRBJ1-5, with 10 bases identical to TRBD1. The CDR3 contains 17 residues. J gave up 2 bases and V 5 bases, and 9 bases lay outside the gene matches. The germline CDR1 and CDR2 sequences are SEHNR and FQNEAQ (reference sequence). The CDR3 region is CASSIGTGASGNQPQHF. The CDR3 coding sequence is TGTGCCAGCAGCATCGGGACAGGGGCTTCAGGCAATCAGCCCCAGCATTTT. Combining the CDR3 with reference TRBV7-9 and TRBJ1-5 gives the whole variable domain DTGVSQNPRHKITKRGQNVTFRCDPISEHNRLYWYRQTLGQGPEFLTYFQNEAQLEKSRLLSDRFSAERPKGSFSTLEIQRTEQGDSAMYLCASSIGTGASGNQPQHFGDGTRLSIL.

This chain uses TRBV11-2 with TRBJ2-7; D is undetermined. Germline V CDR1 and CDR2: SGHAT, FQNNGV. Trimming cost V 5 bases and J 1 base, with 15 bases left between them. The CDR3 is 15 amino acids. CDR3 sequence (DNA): TGTGCCAGCAGCCCGCACAGCAAGAAGTCCTACGAGCAGTACTTC. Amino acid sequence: CASSPHSKKSYEQYF.

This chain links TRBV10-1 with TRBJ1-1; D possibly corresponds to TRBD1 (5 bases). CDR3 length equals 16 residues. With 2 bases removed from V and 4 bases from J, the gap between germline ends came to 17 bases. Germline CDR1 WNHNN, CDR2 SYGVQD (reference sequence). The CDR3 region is CASSEGGGALGTEAFF. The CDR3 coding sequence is TGCGCCAGCAGTGAGGGGGGTGGAGCCCTGGGCACTGAAGCTTTCTTT.

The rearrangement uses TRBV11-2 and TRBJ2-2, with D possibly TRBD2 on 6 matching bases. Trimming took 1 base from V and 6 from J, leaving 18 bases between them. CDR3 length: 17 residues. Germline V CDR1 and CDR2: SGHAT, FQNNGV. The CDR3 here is CASSLGPLTRLSGELFF. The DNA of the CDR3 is TGTGCCAGCAGCTTAGGTCCTTTGACTAGGTTGTCCGGGGAGCTGTTTTTT.

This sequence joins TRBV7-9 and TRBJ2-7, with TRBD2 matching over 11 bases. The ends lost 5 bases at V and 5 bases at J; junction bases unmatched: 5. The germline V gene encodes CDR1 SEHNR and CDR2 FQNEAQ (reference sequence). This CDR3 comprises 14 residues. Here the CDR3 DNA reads TGTGCCAGCAGCACTAGCGGGAGTTCCCACGAGCAGTACTTC. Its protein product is CASSTSGSSHEQYF.

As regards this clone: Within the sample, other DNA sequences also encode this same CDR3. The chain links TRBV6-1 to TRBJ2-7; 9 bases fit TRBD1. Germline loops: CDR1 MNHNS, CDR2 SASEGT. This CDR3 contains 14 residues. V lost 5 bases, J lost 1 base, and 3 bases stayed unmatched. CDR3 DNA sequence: TGTGCCAGCAGTAGCGGGACAGGGTCCTACGAGCAGTACTTC. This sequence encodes CASSSGTGSYEQYF.

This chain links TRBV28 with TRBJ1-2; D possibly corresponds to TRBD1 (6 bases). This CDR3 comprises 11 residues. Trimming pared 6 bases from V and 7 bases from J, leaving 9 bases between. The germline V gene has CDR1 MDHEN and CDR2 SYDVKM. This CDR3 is CASRQGSGYTF. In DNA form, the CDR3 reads TGTGCCAGCAGACAGGGAAGTGGCTACACCTTC.

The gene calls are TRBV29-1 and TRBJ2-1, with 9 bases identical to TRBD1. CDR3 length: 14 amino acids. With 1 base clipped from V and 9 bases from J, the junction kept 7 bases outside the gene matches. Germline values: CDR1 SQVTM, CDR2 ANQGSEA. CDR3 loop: CSVEGPGQGFEQFF. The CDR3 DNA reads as TGCAGCGTTGAAGGTCCGGGACAGGGTTTTGAGCAGTTCTTC.

The CDR3 DNA sequence: TGTGCCAGCAGTTACTCGAGAGCACCAATCTTCCATCTGCAGTACTTC. Residues: CASSYSRAPIFHLQYF. The chain recombines TRBV6-5 with TRBJ2-7; unclear D gene. The germline gives CDR1 MNHEY, CDR2 SVGAGI. V was cut by 0 bases and J by 9 bases, with 21 bases left in between. This CDR3 region has 16 residues.

The CDR3, as DNA: TGTGCCAGCAGCCACGCCGGCCAGCCCCAGCATTTT. It is translated as CASSHAGQPQHF. V gene TRBV6-6 combines with J gene TRBJ1-5, with D uncertain. Germline loops: CDR1 MNHNY, CDR2 SVGAGI (reference sequence). CDR3 length equals 12 residues. With 6 bases removed from V and 7 bases from J, the gap between germline ends came to 10 bases.

The DNA for the CDR3 is TGCGCCAGCAGCTTGGGGGGCCTTATAGGAAACACCATATATTTT. It codes for CASSLGGLIGNTIYF. The rearrangement joins TRBV5-1 to TRBJ1-3; TRBD1 is a possible D gene (5 bases). Germline V gives CDR1 SGHRS, CDR2 YFSETQ. Trimming took off 0 bases at V and 4 bases at J, with 11 bases between the two ends. CDR3 length: 15 residues.

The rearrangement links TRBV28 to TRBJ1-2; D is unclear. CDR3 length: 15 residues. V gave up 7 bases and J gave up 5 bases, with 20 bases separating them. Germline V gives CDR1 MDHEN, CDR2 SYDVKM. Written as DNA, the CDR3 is TGTGCCAGCACCCCTGTGGGCAGAGAATTATATGGCTACACCTTC. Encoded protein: CASTPVGRELYGYTF.